Shown below are 3 T cell receptor beta chains from a single sample sequenced in a study of beta chain features in type 1 diabetes. Expressed TCRB transcripts got sequenced, as all isolated RNA was reverse transcribed. TCRdb's copy holds only in-frame clones and misses some; the assay was immunoSEQ multiplex PCR. The sample consists of around 310,000 clones, about 10% of them appearing once. Source material: naive CD4+ T cells from blood. These TCRs come from a woman aged 30 to 39 in good health.

A few counts support this clone. The chain couples TRBV29-1 to TRBJ2-2; D may be TRBD2 (5 bases). V gave up 7 bases and J gave up 5 bases, with 17 bases separating them. The CDR3 has 14 amino acids. The germline V gene encodes CDR1 SQVTM and CDR2 ANQGSEA. The CDR3 region is CSALTRTGTGELFF. The CDR3 DNA reads TGCAGCGCCCTTACTAGGACGGGGACCGGGGAGCTGTTTTTT.

This clone appeared a few times. Here the CDR3 DNA reads TGTGCCAGCAGACCCACCGTCGGGAACTATGGCTACACCTTC. It yields the protein CASRPTVGNYGYTF. The V gene is TRBV6-4, the J gene TRBJ1-2; D is uncertain. Trimming took off 6 bases at V and 2 bases at J, with 13 bases between the two ends. CDR1 and CDR2 (germline): MRHNA, SNTAGT. This CDR3 has 14 amino acids.

The J gene is TRBJ2-7, the V gene TRBV9; D is perhaps TRBD2 (6 bases). CDR3 size: 14 residues. CDR1 is SGDLS and CDR2 is YYNGEE in the germline V gene. Trimming pared 0 bases from V and 3 bases from J, leaving 10 bases between. CDR3 coding DNA: TGTGCCAGCAGCGTAGATCTGGGGGGCTACGAGCAGTACTTC. This codes for CASSVDLGGYEQYF.